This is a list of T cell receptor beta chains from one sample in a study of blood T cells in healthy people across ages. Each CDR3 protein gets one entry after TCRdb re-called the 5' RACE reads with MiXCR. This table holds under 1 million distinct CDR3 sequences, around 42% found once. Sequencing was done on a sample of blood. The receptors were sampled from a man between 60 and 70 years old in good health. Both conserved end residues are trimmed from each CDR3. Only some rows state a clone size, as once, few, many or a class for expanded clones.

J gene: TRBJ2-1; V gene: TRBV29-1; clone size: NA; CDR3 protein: SVLAGGLHPPYNEQF
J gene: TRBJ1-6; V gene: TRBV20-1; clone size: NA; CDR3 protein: SARHTRGTYNSPLH
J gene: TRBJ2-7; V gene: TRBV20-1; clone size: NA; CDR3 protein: SARVRNYEQY
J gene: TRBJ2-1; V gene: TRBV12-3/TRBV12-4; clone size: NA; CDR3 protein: ASSLDRNYNEQF
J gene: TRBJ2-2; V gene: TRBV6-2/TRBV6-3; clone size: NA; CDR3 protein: ASSFRGGSGELF
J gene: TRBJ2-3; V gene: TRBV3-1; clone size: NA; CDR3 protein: ASSLVSGVLTQY
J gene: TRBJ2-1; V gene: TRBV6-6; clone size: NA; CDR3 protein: ASRPRSFGEQF
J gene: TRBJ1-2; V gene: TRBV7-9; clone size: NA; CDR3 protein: ASSLEDRPNYGYT
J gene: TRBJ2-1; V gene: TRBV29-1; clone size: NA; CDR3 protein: SVRQGSNYNEQF
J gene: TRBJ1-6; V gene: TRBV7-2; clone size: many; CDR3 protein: ASSRGGMHSPLH
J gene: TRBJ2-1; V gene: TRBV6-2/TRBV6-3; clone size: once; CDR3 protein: ARRPQEQF
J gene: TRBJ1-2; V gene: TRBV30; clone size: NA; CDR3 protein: AAGQSLT
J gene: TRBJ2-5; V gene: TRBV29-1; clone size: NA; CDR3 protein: SAGAGAQETQY
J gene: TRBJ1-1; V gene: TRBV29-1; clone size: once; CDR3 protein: SVELGEAF
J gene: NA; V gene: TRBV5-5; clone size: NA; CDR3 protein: ASSQDRELYEQY
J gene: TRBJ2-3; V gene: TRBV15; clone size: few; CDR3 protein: ATSRAPSPTTGGFTDTQY
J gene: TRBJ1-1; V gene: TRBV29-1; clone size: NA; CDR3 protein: SVEDNSGPLEAF
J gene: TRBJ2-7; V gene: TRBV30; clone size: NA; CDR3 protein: AWSAGSHEQY
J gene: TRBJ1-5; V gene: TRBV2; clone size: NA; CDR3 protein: ASSDGTGGPNQPQH
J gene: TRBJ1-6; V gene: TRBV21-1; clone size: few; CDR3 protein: ASSKGGSPLH
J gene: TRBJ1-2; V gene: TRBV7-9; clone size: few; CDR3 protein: ATRINYGYT
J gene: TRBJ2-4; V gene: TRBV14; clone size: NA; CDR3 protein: ASSPDRIGQY
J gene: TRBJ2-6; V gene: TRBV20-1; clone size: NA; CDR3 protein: SARARDRASGANVLT
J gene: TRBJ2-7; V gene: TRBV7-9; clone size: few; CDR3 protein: ASSRHRDRVKPSYEQY
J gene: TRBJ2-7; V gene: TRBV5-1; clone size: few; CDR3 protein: ASNEGFRRATSGLYEQY
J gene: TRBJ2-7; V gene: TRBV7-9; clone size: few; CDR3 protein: ASGHTGVSYEQY
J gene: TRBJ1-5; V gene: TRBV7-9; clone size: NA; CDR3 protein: ASSFGTALNQPQH
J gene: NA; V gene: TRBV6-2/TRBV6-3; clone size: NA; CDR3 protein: ASSYSIFGPSNYEQY
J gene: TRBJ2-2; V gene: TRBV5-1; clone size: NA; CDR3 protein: ASKGAGHVGGELF
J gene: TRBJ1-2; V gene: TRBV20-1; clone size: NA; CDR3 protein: SASGGQYGYT
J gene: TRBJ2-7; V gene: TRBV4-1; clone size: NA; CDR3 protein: ASSQEVGPGREQY
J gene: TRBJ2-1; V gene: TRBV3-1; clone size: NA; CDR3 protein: ASSQWTSGQF
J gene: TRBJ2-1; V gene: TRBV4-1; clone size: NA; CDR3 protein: ASSQESDNEQF
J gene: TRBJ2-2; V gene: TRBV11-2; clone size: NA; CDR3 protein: ASSFRFGELF
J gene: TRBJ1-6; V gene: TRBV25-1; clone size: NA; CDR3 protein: ASSESEGVNSPLH
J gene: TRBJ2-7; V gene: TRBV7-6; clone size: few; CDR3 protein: ASSLGQSGPYEQY
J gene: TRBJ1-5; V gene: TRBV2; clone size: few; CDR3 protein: ASSSQGTFQPQH
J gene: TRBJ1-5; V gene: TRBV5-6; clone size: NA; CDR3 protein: ASSLLGPGRGNQPQH
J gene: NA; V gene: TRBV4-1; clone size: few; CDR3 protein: ASSQDGAEQY
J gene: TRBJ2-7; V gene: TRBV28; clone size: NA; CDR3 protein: ASGTTGRVHEQY
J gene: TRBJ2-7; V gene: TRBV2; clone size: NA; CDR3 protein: ASGTLAGGLGEQY
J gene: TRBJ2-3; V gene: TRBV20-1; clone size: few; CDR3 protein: SARDSGGPLQY
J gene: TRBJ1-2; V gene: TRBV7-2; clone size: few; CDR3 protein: ASSLGLGRAYGYT
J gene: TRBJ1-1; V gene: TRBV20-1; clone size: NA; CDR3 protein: SASSPGGGAEAF
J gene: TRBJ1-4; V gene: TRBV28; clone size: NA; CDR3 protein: ASSRLITNEKLF
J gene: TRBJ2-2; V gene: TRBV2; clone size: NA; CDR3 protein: ASNLLGTGELF
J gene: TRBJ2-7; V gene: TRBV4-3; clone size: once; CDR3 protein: ASSQDLLSGGGNEQY
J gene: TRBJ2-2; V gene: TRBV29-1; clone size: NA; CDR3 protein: SANVRDGAGELF
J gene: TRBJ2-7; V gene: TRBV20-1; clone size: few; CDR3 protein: SARKTGSEQY
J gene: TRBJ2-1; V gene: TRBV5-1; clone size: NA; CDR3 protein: ASSLGGSGNEQF
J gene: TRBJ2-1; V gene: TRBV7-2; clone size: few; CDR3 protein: ASSPMQHNEQF
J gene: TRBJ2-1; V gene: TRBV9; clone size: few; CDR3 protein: ASSARDRALSYNEQF
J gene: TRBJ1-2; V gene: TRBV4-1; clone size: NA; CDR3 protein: AGSQDSQGGYGYT